Reported below is one T cell receptor (beta chain). This entry comes from a study of blood T cells in healthy people across ages. Total RNA was isolated from each sample in quantities of at least 6 micrograms. Primers used in a second PCR of about 6 to 11 cycles were a sample-barcoded 5' primer and a J-beta primer mix. TCRdb re-called the 5' RACE reads with MiXCR, one entry per CDR3 protein. The sample has around 780,000 distinct CDR3 sequences, under 30% seen once. These data are also associated with another study on T cells of mothers and their children.

The receptor was derived from a boy younger than 18 in good health. The sample comprised blood.

The CDR3 bases are TGTGCCAGCAGGGCAACCGGGACAGTTTCCAAAGAGACCCAGTACTTC. Translation gives CASRATGTVSKETQYF. This chain connects TRBV7-6 to TRBJ2-5; 7 bases are shared with TRBD1. The germline gives CDR1 SGHVS, CDR2 FNYEAQ. V gave up 6 bases and J gave up 3 bases; unmatched junction bases: 13. The CDR3 length is 16 residues.